This T cell receptor beta chain was documented in a study of naive and memory T cell subsets. General study results and limits: In naive cells, over 95% of TCR sequences were seen only once. Naive repertoires, especially CD8, held a few larger clonotypes, possibly memory cells re-expressing CD45RA.

This clonotype has more than one count but fewer than ten. Its antigen is unknown. CD4+ T cell IFNgamma after overnight CMV lysate exposure gave donor CMV status. Four subsets defined by CD45RA and CD27 were sorted after CD3, CD4, CD8 and live/dead staining. An equimolar mix of two oligonucleotides served as the beta constant-region primer for TRBC1 and TRBC2. MiXCR, run by TCRdb on the UMI-ligation and nested PCR reads, gives a single entry per CDR3 protein. The table records 120,000 to 150,000 distinct CDR3 sequences, about a sixth of them present only once. V lost 4 bases to trimming and J lost 1 base; unmatched junction nucleotides: 12. The length of the CDR3 is 20 residues. Germline-derived CDR1 and CDR2 are ENHRY and SYGVKD.

This sequence was found in a human donor in good health. Input material: naive CD4+ T cells from blood. This sequence joins TRBV10-3 and TRBJ2-1; TRBD2 aligns across 14 bases. The CDR3 region is CAISGAQGTSGRGSYNEQFF. The CDR3, as DNA: TGTGCCATCAGTGGGGCCCAGGGGACTAGCGGGAGAGGGTCCTACAATGAGCAGTTCTTC.